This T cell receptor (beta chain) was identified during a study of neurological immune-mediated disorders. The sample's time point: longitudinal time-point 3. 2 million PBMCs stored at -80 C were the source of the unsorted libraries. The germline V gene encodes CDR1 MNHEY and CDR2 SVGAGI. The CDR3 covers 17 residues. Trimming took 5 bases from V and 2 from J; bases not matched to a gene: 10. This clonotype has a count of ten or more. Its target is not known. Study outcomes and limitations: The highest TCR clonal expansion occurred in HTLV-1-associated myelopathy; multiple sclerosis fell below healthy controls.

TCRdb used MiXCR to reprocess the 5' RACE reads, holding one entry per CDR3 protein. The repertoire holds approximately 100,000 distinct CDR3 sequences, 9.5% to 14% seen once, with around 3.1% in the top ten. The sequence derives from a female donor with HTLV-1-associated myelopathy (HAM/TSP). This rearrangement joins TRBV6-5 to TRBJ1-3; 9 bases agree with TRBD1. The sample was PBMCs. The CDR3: CASSHRDRVLAGNTIYF. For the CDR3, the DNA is TGTGCCAGCAGTCATCGGGACAGGGTTTTGGCTGGAAACACCATATATTTT.